This is a list of T cell receptor beta chains from one sample in a study of blood T cells in healthy people across ages. TCRdb redid the calling of the 5' RACE reads with MiXCR, one entry per CDR3 protein. The sample consists of some 920,000 distinct CDR3 sequences, roughly half of them appearing once. Sequenced material: blood. These receptors originate from a woman aged 55-69 years in good health. Each CDR3 is given with its conserved first and last residue. A D gene is named only where the DNA matches it firmly. Rows may omit the clone size; those that give it use once, few, many or a size class.

TRBJ1-2	NA	NA	TRBV20-1	TGCAGTGCTAGTCTCGGACGGTCTAACTATGGCTACACCTTC	CSASLGRSNYGYTF
TRBJ2-7	once	NA	TRBV11-2	TGTGCCAGCAGCTCCACTATTGGACAAAGCGAGCAGTACTTC	CASSSTIGQSEQYF
TRBJ1-5	few	NA	TRBV27	TGTGCCAGCAGTTTTTCCGGGGAACGTCAGCCCCAGCATTTT	CASSFSGERQPQHF
TRBJ2-3	NA	NA	TRBV24-1	TGTGCCACCAGTCGGGGAGATCGTACAGATACTCAGTATTTT	CATSRGDRTDTQYF
TRBJ2-4	few	NA	TRBV28	TGTGCCAGTGGAGGGTATGCCAAAAACATTCAGTACTTC	CASGGYAKNIQYF
TRBJ2-2	NA	TRBD1	TRBV7-9	TGTGCCAGCAGCTTCCACCTAGGGGGCAACACCGGGGAGCTGTTTTTT	CASSFHLGGNTGELFF
TRBJ2-3	NA	TRBD2	TRBV7-2	TGTGCCCGCAGCTTAGAACTAGCGAGCACAGATACGCAGTATTTT	CARSLELASTDTQYF
TRBJ2-7	NA	TRBD1	TRBV12-3/TRBV12-4	TGTGCCAGCGCCGGGACAGGGTTCTACGAGCAGTACTTC	CASAGTGFYEQYF
TRBJ2-7	few	TRBD1	TRBV29-1	TGCAGCGTGAGACTGGACAGGGGAGGAGAGCAGTACTTC	CSVRLDRGGEQYF
TRBJ2-1	many	NA	TRBV11-2	TGTGCCAGCAGCTTCAGTAACAATGAGCAGTTCTTC	CASSFSNNEQFF
TRBJ2-1	once	TRBD1	TRBV19	TGTGCCAGTAGTCGCGGGACAGGGTTATCCTACAATGAGCAGTTCTTC	CASSRGTGLSYNEQFF
TRBJ2-1	NA	TRBD2	TRBV20-1	TGCAGTGCTAGGTTATCGACTAGCGGGGGGGCAGATGAGCAGTTCTTC	CSARLSTSGGADEQFF
TRBJ2-7	NA	NA	TRBV4-1	TGCGCCAGCAGCAGAAGGACGGACTCGACTCAGTACTTC	CASSRRTDSTQYF
TRBJ1-1	NA	NA	TRBV7-9	TGTGCCAGCAGCTTAAGGAGTATGAACACTGAAGCTTTCTTT	CASSLRSMNTEAFF
TRBJ2-1	NA	TRBD2	TRBV7-8	TGTGCCAGCAGCCAAGGACTAGCGGGAGTGCATAAGCAGTTCTTC	CASSQGLAGVHKQFF
TRBJ1-5	few	NA	TRBV10-3	TGTGCCATCAGTGGTCGCTATAGCAATCAGCCCCAGCATTTT	CAISGRYSNQPQHF
TRBJ2-7	NA	TRBD2	TRBV12-3/TRBV12-4	TGTGCCGGCAGTTCCGGACTAGCGGGAACTCCGGGCTCCTACGAGCAGTACTTC	CAGSSGLAGTPGSYEQYF
TRBJ2-1	NA	TRBD2	TRBV20-1	TGCAGTGCTCAGAAGAGACTAGCGGGGTACAATGAGCAGTTCTTC	CSAQKRLAGYNEQFF
TRBJ2-1	many	TRBD2	TRBV12-3/TRBV12-4	TGTGCCAGCAGTAAACTAGCGGGAGCCTACAATGAGCAGTTCTTC	CASSKLAGAYNEQFF
TRBJ1-5	NA	NA	TRBV12-3/TRBV12-4	TGTGCAGTAAAGGGTCCTGGTAGCAATCAGCCCCAGCATTTT	CAVKGPGSNQPQHF
TRBJ2-7	NA	TRBD2	TRBV20-1	TGCAGTGCTAGGACTAGCGGAGGCACGGGGGGGTCCTACAATGAGCAGTACTTC	CSARTSGGTGGSYNEQYF
TRBJ2-7	NA	TRBD2	TRBV24-1	TGTGCCACCCTTTCAGGGCCCAAACTAGCGATCTACGAGCAGTACTTC	CATLSGPKLAIYEQYF
TRBJ2-3	NA	TRBD2	TRBV11-2	TGTGCCAGCAGCTTTACTAGCGGATTTGGTACAGATACGCAGTATTTT	CASSFTSGFGTDTQYF
TRBJ2-2	few	TRBD1	TRBV24-1	TGTGCCACCAGTGGTCCAGGGACAGGAAGCCCCGGGGAGCTGTTTTTT	CATSGPGTGSPGELFF